Below are 13 T cell receptor beta chains sequenced from a single sample in a study of cytomegalovirus exposure and HLA in healthy donors. TCRdb keeps only in-frame clones here, not all; method: immunoSEQ multiplex PCR. The table records 67,000 or so clones, about 94% of them present only once. Source material: PBMCs. These TCRs come from a man in his late teens or twenties in good health and CMV-seropositive.

The chain's CDR3 is CAWRPSRGQRNTIYF. The CDR3 DNA sequence: TGTGCCTGGAGACCCTCCAGGGGGCAAAGAAACACCATATATTTT. V and J are TRBV30 and TRBJ1-3; 8 nucleotides agree with TRBD1. V gave up 3 bases and J gave up 5 bases; unmatched junction bases: 9. From germline, CDR1 is GTSNPN and CDR2 SVGIG (reference sequence). CDR3 size: 15 residues.

The chain uses TRBV7-8 and TRBJ2-1, with 8 bases lining up with TRBD2. The CDR3 runs to 14 residues. The V gene's germline CDR1 is SGHVS and CDR2 FQNEAQ. The ends lost 4 bases at V and 9 bases at J; junction bases unmatched: 8. CDR3 nucleotide sequence: TGTGCCAGCAGCTCCCCAGGGACTAGTACTGAGCAGTTCTTC. Its translation is CASSSPGTSTEQFF. The full variable domain, in which reference TRBV7-8 and TRBJ2-1 provide the parts outside the CDR3, is GAGVSQSPRYKVAKRGQDVALRCDPISGHVSLFWYQQALGQGPEFLTYFQNEAQLDKSGLPSDRFFAERPEGSVSTLKIQRTQQEDSAVYLCASSSPGTSTEQFFGPGTRLTVL.

This CDR3 is CASSPSYSFDEQFF. The CDR3 DNA follows: TGTGCCAGCTCACCATCGTACAGTTTCGATGAGCAGTTCTTC. The gene calls are TRBV18 and TRBJ2-1, with D unclear. V dropped 2 bases and J dropped 8 bases, with 13 bases sitting between them. The CDR3 consists of 14 residues. The germline V gene encodes CDR1 KGHSH and CDR2 LQKENI.

V is TRBV30 and J is TRBJ1-5; possibly TRBD1 for D (5 bases). The CDR3 runs to 14 residues. Germline assignment: CDR1 GTSNPN and CDR2 SVGIG (reference sequence). Trimming left V 2 bases short and J 6 bases short, with 14 bases between. CDR3 sequence (DNA): TGTGCCTGGAGTCCCGGGGGGAGGGGTCAGCCCCAGCATTTT. Translation: CAWSPGGRGQPQHF.

The J gene is TRBJ2-7, the V gene TRBV9, with 7 bases lining up with TRBD1. This CDR3 has 15 amino acids. Germline V gene lookup returns CDR1 SGDLS and CDR2 YYNGEE. Unmatched junction bases numbered 5, after V lost 0 bases and J lost 2 bases. The chain's CDR3 is CASSVGETGTYEQYF. Written as DNA, the CDR3 is TGTGCCAGCAGCGTAGGGGAGACAGGGACCTACGAGCAGTACTTC.

The rearrangement uses TRBV5-1 and TRBJ2-7; 16 bases line up with TRBD2. This CDR3 is 19 amino acids long. The germline CDR1 and CDR2 sequences are SGHRS and YFSETQ. V lost 5 bases and J lost 1; bases outside the gene matches: 12. The DNA of the CDR3 is TGCGCCAGCAGACAAGGAGCGGGACTAGCGGGAGGGAGTTCCTACGAGCAGTACTTC. Encoded protein: CASRQGAGLAGGSSYEQYF. Looking up the rest from reference TRBV5-1 and TRBJ2-7 gives the full variable domain: KAGVTQTPRYLIKTRGQQVTLSCSPISGHRSVSWYQQTPGQGLQFLFEYFSETQRNKGNFPGRFSGRQFSNSRSEMNVSTLELGDSALYLCASRQGAGLAGGSSYEQYFGPGTRLTVT.

The gene calls are TRBV6-1 and TRBJ2-1, with 7 bases fitting TRBD2. Germline CDR1 MNHNS, CDR2 SASEGT. After removal of 4 bases from V and 0 bases from J, the junction contained 9 bases not matched to a gene. The CDR3 is 17 residues long. The CDR3 sequence: CASSGLFGTNSYNEQFF. In DNA, the CDR3 is TGTGCCAGCAGTGGGCTATTCGGGACTAACTCCTACAATGAGCAGTTCTTC.

The chain uses TRBV27 and TRBJ1-3; D is uncertain. Germline V gene sequence: CDR1 MNHEY, CDR2 SMNVEV (reference sequence). V was cut by 7 bases and J by 7 bases, with 17 bases left in between. This CDR3 is built from 14 residues. The CDR3, as DNA: TGTGCCAGCACGTCCCTAGCGTCAGACAACACCATATATTTT. Protein: CASTSLASDNTIYF.

The chain joins TRBV5-6 to TRBJ2-7; D is perhaps TRBD1 (6 bases). V was clipped by 1 base and J by 5 bases, with 19 bases between them. CDR3 length: 16 residues. CDR1 is SGHDT and CDR2 is YYEEEE in the germline V gene. This CDR3 reads CASSLLVFWGHDEQYF. The CDR3 DNA is TGTGCCAGCAGCTTGTTAGTTTTTTGGGGGCACGACGAGCAGTACTTC. Variable domain in full (rest from reference TRBV5-6 and TRBJ2-7): DAGVTQSPTHLIKTRGQQVTLRCSPKSGHDTVSWYQQALGQGPQFIFQYYEEEERQRGNFPDRFSGHQFPNYSSELNVNALLLGDSALYLCASSLLVFWGHDEQYFGPGTRLTVT.

The V call is TRBV4-1, the J call TRBJ1-1; 8 positions match TRBD1. The CDR3 sequence is 15 residues long. Trimming took 1 base from V and 5 from J; bases not matched to a gene: 6. Germline V gives CDR1 MGHRA, CDR2 YSYEKL. The CDR3 nucleotides are TGCGCCAGCAGCCAAGTCGGCAGGGGGCAGACTGAAGCTTTCTTT. Translation: CASSQVGRGQTEAFF.

This clone appeared once. The CDR3 coding sequence is TGCGCCAGCAGCCAAGTCAACCTACTAGCGGTGTCGATCGAGCAGTTCTTC. Its translation: CASSQVNLLAVSIEQFF. The chain is built from TRBV4-1 and TRBJ2-1, with 8 bases lining up with TRBD2. In germline, CDR1 is MGHRA, CDR2 YSYEKL. CDR3 length: 17 residues. V lost 1 base and J lost 10; bases outside the gene matches: 15.

This clone was counted once. The V and J genes are TRBV27 and TRBJ1-1; D gene unclear. V shed 5 bases and J shed 0 bases, with 7 bases lying between them. The CDR3 length is 13 residues. CDR1 is MNHEY, CDR2 SMNVEV, per germline (reference sequence). The CDR3 bases are TGTGCCAGCAGTCCGGGGTTGAACACTGAAGCTTTCTTT. This sequence encodes CASSPGLNTEAFF.

The V and J genes are TRBV9 and TRBJ2-3, with TRBD1 as a possible D gene (7 bases). Germline V CDR1 and CDR2: SGDLS, YYNGEE. The CDR3 has 16 amino acids. The V and J ends lost 0 bases and 2 bases respectively, with 13 bases between them. Here the CDR3 DNA reads TGTGCCAGCAGCGTAGCTCCCAGGGGGGCCACAGATACGCAGTATTTT. This sequence encodes CASSVAPRGATDTQYF.